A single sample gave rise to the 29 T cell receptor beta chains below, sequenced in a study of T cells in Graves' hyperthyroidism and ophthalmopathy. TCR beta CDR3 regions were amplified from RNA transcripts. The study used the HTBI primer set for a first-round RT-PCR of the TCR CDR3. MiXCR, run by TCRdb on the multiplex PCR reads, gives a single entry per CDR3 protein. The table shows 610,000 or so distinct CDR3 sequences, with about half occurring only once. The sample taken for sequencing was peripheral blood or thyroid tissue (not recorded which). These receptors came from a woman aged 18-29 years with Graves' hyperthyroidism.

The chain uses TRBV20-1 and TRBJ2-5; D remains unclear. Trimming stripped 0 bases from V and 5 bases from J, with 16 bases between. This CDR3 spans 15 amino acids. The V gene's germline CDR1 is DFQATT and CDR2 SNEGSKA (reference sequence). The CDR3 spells CSARDSASYNETQYF. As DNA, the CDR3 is TGCAGTGCTAGAGATTCTGCGTCCTACAATGAGACCCAGTACTTC.

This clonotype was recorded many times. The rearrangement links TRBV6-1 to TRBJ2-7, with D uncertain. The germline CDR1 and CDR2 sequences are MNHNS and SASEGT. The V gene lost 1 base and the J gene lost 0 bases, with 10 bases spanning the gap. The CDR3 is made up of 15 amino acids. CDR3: CASSEVVASSYEQYF. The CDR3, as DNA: TGTGCCAGCAGTGAAGTTGTAGCCAGCTCCTACGAGCAGTACTTC.

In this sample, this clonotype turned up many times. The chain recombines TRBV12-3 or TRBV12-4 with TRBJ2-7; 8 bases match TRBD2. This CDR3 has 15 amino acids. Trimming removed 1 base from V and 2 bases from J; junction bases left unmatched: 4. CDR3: CASSLGREATYEQYF. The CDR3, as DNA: TGTGCCAGCAGTTTAGGGCGGGAGGCAACCTACGAGCAGTACTTC.

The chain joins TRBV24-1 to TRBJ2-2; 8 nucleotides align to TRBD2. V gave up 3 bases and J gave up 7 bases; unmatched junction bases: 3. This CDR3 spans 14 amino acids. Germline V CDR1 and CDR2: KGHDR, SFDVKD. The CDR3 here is CATSDPGTSGELFF. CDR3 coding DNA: TGTGCCACCAGTGATCCCGGGACTAGCGGGGAGCTGTTTTTT.

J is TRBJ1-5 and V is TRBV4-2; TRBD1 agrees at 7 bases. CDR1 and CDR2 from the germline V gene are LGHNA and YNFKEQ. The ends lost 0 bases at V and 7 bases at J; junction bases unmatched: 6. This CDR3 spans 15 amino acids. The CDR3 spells CASSQETGLVQPQHF. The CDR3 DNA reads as TGTGCCAGCAGCCAAGAGACAGGGTTGGTGCAGCCCCAGCATTTT.

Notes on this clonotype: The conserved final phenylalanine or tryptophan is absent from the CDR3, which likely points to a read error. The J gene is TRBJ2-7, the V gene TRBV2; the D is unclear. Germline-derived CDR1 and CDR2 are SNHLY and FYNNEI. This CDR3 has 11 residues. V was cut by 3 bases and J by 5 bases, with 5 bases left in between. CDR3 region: CASSDHDEQYI. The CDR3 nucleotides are TGTGCCAGCAGTGACCATGACGAGCAGTACATC.

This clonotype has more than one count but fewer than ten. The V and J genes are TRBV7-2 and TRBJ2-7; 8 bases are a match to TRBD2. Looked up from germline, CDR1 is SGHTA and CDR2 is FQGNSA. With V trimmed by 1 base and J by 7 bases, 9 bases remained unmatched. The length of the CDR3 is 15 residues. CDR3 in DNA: TGTGCCAGCAGCTTAGTAACGGGAGGGCCGAATGAGCAGTACTTC. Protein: CASSLVTGGPNEQYF.

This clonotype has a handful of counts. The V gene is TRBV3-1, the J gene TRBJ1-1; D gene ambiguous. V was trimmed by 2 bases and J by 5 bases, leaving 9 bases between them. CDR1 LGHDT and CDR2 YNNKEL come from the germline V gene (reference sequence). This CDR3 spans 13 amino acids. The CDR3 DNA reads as TGTGCCAGCAGCCAATATATTGGGACTGAAGCTTTCTTT. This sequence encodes CASSQYIGTEAFF. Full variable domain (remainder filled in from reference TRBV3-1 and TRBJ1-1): DTAVSQTPKYLVTQMGNDKSIKCEQNLGHDTMYWYKQDSKKFLKIMFSYNNKELIINETVPNRFSPKSPDKAHLNLHINSLELGDSAVYFCASSQYIGTEAFFGQGTRLTVV.

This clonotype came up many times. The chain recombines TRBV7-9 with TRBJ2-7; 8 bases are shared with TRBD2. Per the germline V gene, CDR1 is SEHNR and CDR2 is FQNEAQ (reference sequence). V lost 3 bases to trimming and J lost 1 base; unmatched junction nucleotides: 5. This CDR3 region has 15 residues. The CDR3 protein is CASSFTGGRSYEQYF. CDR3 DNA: TGTGCCAGCAGCTTCACTGGCGGGAGGTCCTACGAGCAGTACTTC.

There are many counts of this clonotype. CDR3 sequence reads: CSATDGVLQPQHF. As DNA, the CDR3 is TGCAGTGCAACCGACGGGGTTCTTCAGCCCCAGCATTTT. J is TRBJ1-5 and V is TRBV20-1; no reliable D call. V lost 6 bases to trimming and J lost 6 bases, with 15 bases between them. Germline assignment: CDR1 DFQATT and CDR2 SNEGSKA (reference sequence). The CDR3 is 13 amino acids.

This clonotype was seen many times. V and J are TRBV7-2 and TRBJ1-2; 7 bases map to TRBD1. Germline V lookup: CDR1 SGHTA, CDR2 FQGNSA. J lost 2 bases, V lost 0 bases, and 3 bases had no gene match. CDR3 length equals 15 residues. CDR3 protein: CASSLAGTENYGYTF. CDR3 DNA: TGTGCCAGCAGCTTAGCGGGGACAGAAAACTATGGCTACACCTTC.

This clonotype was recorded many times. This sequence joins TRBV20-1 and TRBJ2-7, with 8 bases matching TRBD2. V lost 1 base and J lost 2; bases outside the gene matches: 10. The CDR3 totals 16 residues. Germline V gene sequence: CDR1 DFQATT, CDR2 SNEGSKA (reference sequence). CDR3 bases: TGCAGTGCTAGAGGATTGTGGACTAGCTCAGCCTACGAGCAGTACTTC. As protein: CSARGLWTSSAYEQYF.

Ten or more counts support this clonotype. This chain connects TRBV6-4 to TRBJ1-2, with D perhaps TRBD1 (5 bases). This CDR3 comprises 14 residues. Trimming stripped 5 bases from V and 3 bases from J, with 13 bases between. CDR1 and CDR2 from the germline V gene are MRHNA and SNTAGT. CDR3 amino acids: CASSPNAGDYGYTF. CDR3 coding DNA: TGTGCCAGCAGTCCCAATGCGGGGGACTATGGCTACACCTTC.

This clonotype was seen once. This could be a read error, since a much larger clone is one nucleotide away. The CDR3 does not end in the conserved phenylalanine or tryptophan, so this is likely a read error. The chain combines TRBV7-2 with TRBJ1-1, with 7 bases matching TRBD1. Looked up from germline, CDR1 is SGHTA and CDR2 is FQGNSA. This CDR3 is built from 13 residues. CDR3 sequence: CASSQTGATEAFS. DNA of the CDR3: TGCGCCAGCAGCCAAACAGGGGCCACTGAAGCTTTCTCT.

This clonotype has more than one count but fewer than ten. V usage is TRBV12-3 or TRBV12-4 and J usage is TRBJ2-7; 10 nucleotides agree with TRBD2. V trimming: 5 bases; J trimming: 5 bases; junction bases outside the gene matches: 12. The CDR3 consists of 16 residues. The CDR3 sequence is CASSATLAGGADEQYF. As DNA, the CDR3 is TGTGCCAGCAGTGCCACTTTAGCGGGAGGTGCTGACGAGCAGTACTTC.

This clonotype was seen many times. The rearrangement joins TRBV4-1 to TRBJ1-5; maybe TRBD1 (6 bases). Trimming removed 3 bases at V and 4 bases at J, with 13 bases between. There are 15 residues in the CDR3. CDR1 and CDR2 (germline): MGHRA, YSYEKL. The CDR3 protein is CASSQIQGRNQPQHF. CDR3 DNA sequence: TGCGCCAGCAGCCAGATTCAGGGGAGAAATCAGCCCCAGCATTTT.

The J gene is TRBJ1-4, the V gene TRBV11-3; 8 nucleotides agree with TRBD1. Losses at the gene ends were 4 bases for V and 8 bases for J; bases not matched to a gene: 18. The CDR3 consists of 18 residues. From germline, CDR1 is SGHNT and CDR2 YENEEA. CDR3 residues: CASSSIVLPGQGVEKLFF. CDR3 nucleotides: TGTGCCAGCAGCTCCATTGTCCTTCCCGGACAGGGAGTGGAAAAACTGTTTTTT.

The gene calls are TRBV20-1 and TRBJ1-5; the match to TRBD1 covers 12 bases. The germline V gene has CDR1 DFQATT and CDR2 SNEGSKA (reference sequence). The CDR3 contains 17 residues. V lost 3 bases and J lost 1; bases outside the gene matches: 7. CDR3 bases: TGCAGTGCTAGGGGGACAGGGGGCAATTCAAGCAATCAGCCCCAGCATTTT. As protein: CSARGTGGNSSNQPQHF.

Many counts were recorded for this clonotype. The DNA for the CDR3 is TGTGCCACCAGTGGCTCGAACACCGGGGAGCTGTTTTTT. Translation: CATSGSNTGELFF. This chain uses TRBV24-1 with TRBJ2-2; D unresolved. The CDR3 runs 13 residues. V dropped 5 bases and J dropped 0 bases, with 3 bases sitting between them. Germline CDR1 reads KGHDR; CDR2 reads SFDVKD.

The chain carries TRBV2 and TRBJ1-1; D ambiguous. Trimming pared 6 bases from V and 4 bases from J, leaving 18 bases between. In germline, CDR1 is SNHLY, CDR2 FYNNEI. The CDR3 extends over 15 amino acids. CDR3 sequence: CASRTDSPLATEAFF. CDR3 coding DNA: TGTGCCAGCAGAACGGACTCTCCTTTGGCCACTGAAGCTTTCTTT.

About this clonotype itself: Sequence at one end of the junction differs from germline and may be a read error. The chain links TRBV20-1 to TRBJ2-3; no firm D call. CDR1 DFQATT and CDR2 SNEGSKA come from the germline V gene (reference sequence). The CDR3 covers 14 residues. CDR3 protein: CGASSRSSTDTQYF. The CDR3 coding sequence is TGCGGTGCTAGTTCACGTTCTAGCACAGATACGCAGTATTTT.

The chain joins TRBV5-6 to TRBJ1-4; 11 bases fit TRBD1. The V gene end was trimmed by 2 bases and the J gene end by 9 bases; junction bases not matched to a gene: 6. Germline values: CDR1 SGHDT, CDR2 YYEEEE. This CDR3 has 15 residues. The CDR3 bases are TGTGCCAGCAGCTTAGGACAGGGGGCAAGGAAAAAACTGTTTTTT. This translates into CASSLGQGARKKLFF.

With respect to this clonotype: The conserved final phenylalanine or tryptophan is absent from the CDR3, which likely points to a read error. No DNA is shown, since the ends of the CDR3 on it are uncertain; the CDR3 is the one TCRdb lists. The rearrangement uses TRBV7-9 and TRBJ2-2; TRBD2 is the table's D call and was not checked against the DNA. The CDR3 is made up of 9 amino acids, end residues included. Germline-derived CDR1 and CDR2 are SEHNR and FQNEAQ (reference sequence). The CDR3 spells CASSVIGLA.

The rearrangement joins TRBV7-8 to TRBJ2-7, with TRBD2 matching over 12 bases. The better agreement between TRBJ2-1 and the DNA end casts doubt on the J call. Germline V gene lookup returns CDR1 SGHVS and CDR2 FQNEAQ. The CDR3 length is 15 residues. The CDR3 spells CASSWGLAGDNEQFF. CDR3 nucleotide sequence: TGTGCCAGCAGCTGGGGACTAGCGGGCGACAATGAGCAGTTCTTC.

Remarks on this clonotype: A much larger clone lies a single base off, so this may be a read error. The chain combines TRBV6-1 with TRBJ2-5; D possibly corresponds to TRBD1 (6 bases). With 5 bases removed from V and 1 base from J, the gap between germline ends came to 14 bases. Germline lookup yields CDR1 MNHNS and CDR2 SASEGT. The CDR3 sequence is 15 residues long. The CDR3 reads CASSYHGQLQETQYF. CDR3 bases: TGTGCCAGCAGTTACCATGGACAGCTCCAAGAGACCCAGTACTTC.

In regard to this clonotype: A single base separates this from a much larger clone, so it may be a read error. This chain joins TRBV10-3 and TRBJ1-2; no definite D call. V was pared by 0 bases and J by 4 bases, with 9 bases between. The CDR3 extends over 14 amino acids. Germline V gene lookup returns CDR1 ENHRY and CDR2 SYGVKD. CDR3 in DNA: TGTGCCATCAGTGAGTCAATAGGGAGCTATGGCTACACCTTC. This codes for CAISESIGSYGYTF.

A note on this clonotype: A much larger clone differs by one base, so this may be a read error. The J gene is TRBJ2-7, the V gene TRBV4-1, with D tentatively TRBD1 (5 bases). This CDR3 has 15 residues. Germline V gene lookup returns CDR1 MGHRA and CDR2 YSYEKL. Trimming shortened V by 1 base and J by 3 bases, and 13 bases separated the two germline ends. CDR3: CASSQVGPLFYEQYF. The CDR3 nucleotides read TGCGCCAGCAGCCAAGTGGGGCCATTGTTCTACGAGCAGTACTTC.

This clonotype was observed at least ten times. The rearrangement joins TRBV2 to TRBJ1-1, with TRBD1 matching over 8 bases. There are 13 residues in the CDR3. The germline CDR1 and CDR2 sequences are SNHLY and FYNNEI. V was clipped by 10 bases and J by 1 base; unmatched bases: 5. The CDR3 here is CANQGARNTEAFF. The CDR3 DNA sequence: TGTGCCAATCAGGGGGCCAGGAACACTGAAGCTTTCTTT.

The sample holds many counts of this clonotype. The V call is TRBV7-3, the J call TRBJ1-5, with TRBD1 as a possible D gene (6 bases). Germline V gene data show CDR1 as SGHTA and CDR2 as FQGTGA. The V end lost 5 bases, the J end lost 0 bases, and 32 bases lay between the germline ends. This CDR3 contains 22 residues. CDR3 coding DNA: TGTGCCAGCAGCCCGGACGGGACAAATAGCCAGATTGAGATTTATAGCAATCAGCCCCAGCATTTT. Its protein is CASSPDGTNSQIEIYSNQPQHF.